This record covers a single T cell receptor beta chain. Its antigen is not known. This CDR3 region has 13 residues. Germline V gene lookup returns CDR1 SEHNR and CDR2 FQNEAQ (reference sequence). V lost 5 bases, J lost 7 bases, and 9 bases lay in between. The sample is drawn from a study of T cell responses to AZD1222 COVID-19 vaccine. The repertoire was sequenced with immunoSEQ multiplex PCR; TCRdb's copy has only in-frame clones and lacks some. The data contain about 130,000 clones, 93% of them singletons. Study conclusions and caveats: Sampling captured repertoires only after the peak T cell response. Donors skewed white British and female; clonal diversity was possibly underestimated. Nearly half of spike-specific TCRs reportedly target unmutated variant regions.

The sequence was obtained from an adult in good health. The rearrangement links TRBV7-9 to TRBJ1-6, with D possibly matching TRBD1 (5 bases). This specimen consisted of peripheral blood, obtained on day 0 of AZD1222 vaccination. As DNA, the CDR3 is TGTGCCAGCAGCCCGGGGGGGAATTCACCCCTCCACTTT. Amino acids: CASSPGGNSPLHF.